This T cell receptor beta chain was found in a study of somatic mutations in cytotoxic T cells in rheumatoid arthritis (dated by TCRdb to about 2017). Some background on the complete study: Patient peripheral blood (30 ml EDTA) was drawn right after diagnosis and before any treatment started. Some T-cell populations stained with V beta antibodies were sorted by flow on a FACSAria II or Sony SH800 to nearly 100% purity, with sorted V beta1+ cells additionally subjected to TCRB sequencing. The study asked whether expanded CD8+ T-cell clones in newly diagnosed, untreated rheumatoid arthritis carry somatic mutations, and used TCRB deep sequencing to characterize clonality. TCRB deep sequencing covered 65 patients with rheumatoid arthritis along with about 20 healthy controls. Patients and controls did not essentially differ in median age, which was nearly identical between the groups.

Genomic DNA underwent TCRB CDR3 sequencing using the immunoSEQ assay. The study's own analysis went as follows. Patient CD8+ clones larger than 1% were compared against published virus-specific TCRB sequences, and only a few matched. Only productive TCRB rearrangements were included in the analyses. A clone was defined by a unique TCRB CDR3 sequence, and clonality was computed as a productive clonality index based on Shannon entropy. The template counts of each clone relative to the total templates per sample were used to calculate repertoire overlap between two samples. A correlation with a Spearman r of over 0.55 was found between V-gene usage by flow cytometry and V-gene usage by TCRB sequencing. In TCRdb, the immuneACCESS table is reduced to in-frame sequences with V and J assigned. These tables do not hold every clone; where another copy was compared, an unresolved V gene accounts for under half, and the others remain unexplained. V, J and clone size reflect that table, while D and trimming were determined from the DNA. The table for this sample lists under 11,000 clones; about 88% of them were counted only once. The ten biggest clones cover approximately 1% of the sample.

Overall study outcomes, separate from this receptor: Several identical CD8+ TCRB sequences were found in both blood and synovial fluid, and in about an eighth of the roughly 60 patients the largest CD8+ clone exceeded 20% of CD8+ cells. The finding that TRBV07 was slightly underrepresented in patients was left unadjusted for multiple comparisons. The expanded CD8+ clones had unknown antigen targets, and not appearing in virus-specific databases did not rule out that they were virus-specific. There was no significant difference in CD8+ T-cell clonality between rheumatoid arthritis patients and age-matched healthy controls. An increase of CD8+ clonality with age was seen in patients (Spearman r of about 0.49) but not in healthy controls.

CDR1 MNHEY and CDR2 SMNVEV were looked up in the germline V gene (reference sequence). The CDR3 measures 14 amino acids from cysteine to phenylalanine. The read is trimmed to its CDR3 DNA, 42 bases read in frame from base 1. V ends up 5 bases short and J 4 bases short, with an unmatched junction base count of 4. In the case of this clone: It lacks a known antigen. Nothing much larger sits one base from this clone, and base qualities are not available.

Flow cytometry confirmed the purity of CD4+ and CD8+ cells that had been isolated by positive magnetic bead selection on an AutoMACS. Ficoll-Paque PLUS density gradient separation was used to isolate peripheral blood mononuclear cells. DNA was extracted from CD4-enriched, CD8-enriched or PBMC samples with Nucleospin Tissue or Tissue XS kits and quantified with a Qubit 2.0 fluorometer. Recombination linked TRBV27 to TRBJ2-1, with TRBD2 matching 8 junction bases. The sample taken for sequencing was CD4+ T cells sorted from blood. The TCR sequence derives from a woman between 18 and 30 years old with rheumatoid arthritis. The DNA reads TGTGCCAGCAGTACGACTAGCGTGTACAATGAGCAGTTCTTC. Protein translation: CASSTTSVYNEQFF.